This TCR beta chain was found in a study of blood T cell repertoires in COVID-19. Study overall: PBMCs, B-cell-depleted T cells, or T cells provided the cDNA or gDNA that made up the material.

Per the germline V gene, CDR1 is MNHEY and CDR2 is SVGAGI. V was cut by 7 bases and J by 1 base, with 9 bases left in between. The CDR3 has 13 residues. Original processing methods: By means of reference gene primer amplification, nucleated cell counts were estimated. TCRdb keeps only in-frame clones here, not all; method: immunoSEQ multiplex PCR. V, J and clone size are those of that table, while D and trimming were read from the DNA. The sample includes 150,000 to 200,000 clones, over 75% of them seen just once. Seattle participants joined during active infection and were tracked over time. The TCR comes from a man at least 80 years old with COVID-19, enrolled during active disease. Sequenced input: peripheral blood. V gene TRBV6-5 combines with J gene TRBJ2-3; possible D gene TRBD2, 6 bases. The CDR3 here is CASNGGGTDTQYF. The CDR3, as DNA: TGTGCCAGCAATGGCGGGGGCACAGATACGCAGTATTTT.